Listed below are T cell receptor beta chains from one sample, sequenced in a study of T-cell reconstitution after alpha-beta-depleted transplantation in children. MiXCR, run by TCRdb on the PCR reads, gives a single entry per CDR3 protein. The table has about 300,000 distinct CDR3 sequences, over 9% seen once. The sample in question was PBMCs, obtained before TCRalphabeta/CD19-depleted stem cell transplant. The origin of the receptors is a boy less than two years old with acute myeloid leukemia, due to receive a stem cell transplant. Each CDR3 is given with its conserved first and last residue. The order of the fields is V gene, D gene, clone size, J gene, CDR3 DNA, CDR3 protein. A D gene is named only where the DNA matches it firmly. Rows may omit the clone size; those that give it use once, few, many or a size class.

TRBV12-3/TRBV12-4	TRBD2	many	TRBJ2-7	TGTGCCAGCAGTCCACTTGGGGGGGACTCCTACGAGCAGTACTTC	CASSPLGGDSYEQYF
TRBV15	TRBD2	-	TRBJ2-3	TGTACCGCGGGAGACGGTAGCACAGATACGCAGTATTTT	CTAGDGSTDTQYF
TRBV29-1	-	many	TRBJ2-1	TGCAGCGTTCGCTACGGTAGCTCCTACAATGAGCAGTTCTTC	CSVRYGSSYNEQFF
TRBV28	-	-	TRBJ2-3	TGTGCCAGCAGTTTAAGGGACGTTCGAGGCACAGATACGCAGTATTTT	CASSLRDVRGTDTQYF
TRBV12-3/TRBV12-4	TRBD2	few	TRBJ2-4	TGTGCCAGCAGGAGAGCGGGAGGGCCTTTGGGGGCCAAAAACATTCAGTACTTC	CASRRAGGPLGAKNIQYF
TRBV5-1	-	many	TRBJ2-1	TGCGCCAGCCTGGGGAGCGGTACCGACAATGAACAGTTCTTC	CASLGSGTDNEQFF
TRBV6-5	TRBD1	many	TRBJ2-7	TGTGCCAGCAGCTTAAGGACAGGGGGAACCTACGAGCAGTACTTC	CASSLRTGGTYEQYF
TRBV5-5	-	many	TRBJ2-7	TGTGCCAGCAGCTTGGCCCAGGCCTACGAGCAGTACTTC	CASSLAQAYEQYF
TRBV3-1	TRBD1	few	TRBJ2-7	TGTGCCAGCAGCCAAGATAGACAGGGGTCTGTCGAGCAGTACTTC	CASSQDRQGSVEQYF
TRBV4-2	TRBD2	many	TRBJ2-7	TGTGCCAGCAGTAGAGGCGGGAGGGCCGACGAGCAGTACTTC	CASSRGGRADEQYF
TRBV4-3	TRBD2	many	TRBJ2-2	TGCGCCAGCAGCCACCTCCGACTAGCGGGAGACACCGGGGAGCTGTTTTTT	CASSHLRLAGDTGELFF
TRBV6-6	TRBD2	few	TRBJ2-3	TGTGCCAGCAGTTTCGGGGGGTCAGATACGCAGTATTTT	CASSFGGSDTQYF
TRBV4-3	-	many	TRBJ1-1	TGCGCCAGCAGCCAAGATCCAGCGGGTATCCTCACTGAAGCTTTCTTT	CASSQDPAGILTEAFF
TRBV7-2	-	-	TRBJ2-3	TGTGCCAGCAGCTTAATGGGGGCCATGGTGACAGATACGCAGTATTTT	CASSLMGAMVTDTQYF
TRBV19	-	-	TRBJ1-5	TGTGCCAGTAGTATGCCCAGGGTGGGTCATCAGCCCCAGCATTTT	CASSMPRVGHQPQHF
TRBV28	-	few	TRBJ1-5	TGTGCCAGCAGTTTATACGAAACTAGCAATCAGCCCCAGCATTTT	CASSLYETSNQPQHF
TRBV12-3/TRBV12-4	-	many	TRBJ2-7	TGTGCCAGCAGTTGGAGCAGGAATTACTACGAGCAGTACTTC	CASSWSRNYYEQYF
TRBV21-1	-	many	TRBJ2-1	TGTGCCAGCAGCAAAAAGAATCTAAGGGTCCCTTCGAATGAGCAGTTCTTC	CASSKKNLRVPSNEQFF
TRBV7-9	-	many	TRBJ2-3	TGTGCCAGCAGCTTTGGCAGCCCCACAGATACGCAGTATTTT	CASSFGSPTDTQYF
TRBV12-3/TRBV12-4	TRBD1	many	TRBJ2-2	TGTGCCAGCAGGATACAGGGGTTGGCCGGGGAGCTGTTTTTT	CASRIQGLAGELFF